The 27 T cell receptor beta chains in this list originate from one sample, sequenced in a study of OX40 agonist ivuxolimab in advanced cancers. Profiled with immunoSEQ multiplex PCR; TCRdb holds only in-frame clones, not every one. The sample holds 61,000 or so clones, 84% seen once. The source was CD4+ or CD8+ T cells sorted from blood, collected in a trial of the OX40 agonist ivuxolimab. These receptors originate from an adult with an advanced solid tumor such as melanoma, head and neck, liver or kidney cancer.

The CDR3 reads CSAGTGAQETQYF. The CDR3 coding sequence is TGCAGCGCAGGGACAGGGGCGCAAGAGACCCAGTACTTC. V usage is TRBV29-1 and J usage is TRBJ2-5; 10 nucleotides line up with TRBD1. The V gene's germline CDR1 is SQVTM and CDR2 ANQGSEA. V shed 7 bases and J 2 bases; nucleotides not matched to a gene: 4. The CDR3 consists of 13 residues.

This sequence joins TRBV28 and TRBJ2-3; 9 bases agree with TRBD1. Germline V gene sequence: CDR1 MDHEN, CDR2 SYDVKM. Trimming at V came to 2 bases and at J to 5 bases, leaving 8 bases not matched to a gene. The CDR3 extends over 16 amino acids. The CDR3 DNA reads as TGTGCCAGCAGTTTAAAGGTTAGACAGGGGGAAGATACGCAGTATTTT. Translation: CASSLKVRQGEDTQYF.

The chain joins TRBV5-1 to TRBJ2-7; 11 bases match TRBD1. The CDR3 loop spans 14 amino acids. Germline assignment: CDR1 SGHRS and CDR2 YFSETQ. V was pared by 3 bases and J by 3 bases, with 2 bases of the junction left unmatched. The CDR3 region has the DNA TGCGCCAGCAGCTCCGGGACAGGGGGCTACGAGCAGTACTTC. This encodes CASSSGTGGYEQYF.

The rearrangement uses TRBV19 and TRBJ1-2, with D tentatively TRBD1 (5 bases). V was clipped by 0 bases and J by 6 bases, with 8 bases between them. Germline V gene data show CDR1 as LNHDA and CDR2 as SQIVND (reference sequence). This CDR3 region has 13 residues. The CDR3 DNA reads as TGTGCCAGTAGTATAGAACGGGGGAATGGCTACACCTTC. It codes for CASSIERGNGYTF.

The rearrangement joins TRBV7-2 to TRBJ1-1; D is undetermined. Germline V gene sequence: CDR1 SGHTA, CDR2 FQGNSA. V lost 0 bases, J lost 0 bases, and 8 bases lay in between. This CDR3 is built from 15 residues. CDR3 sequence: CASSLATALNTEAFF. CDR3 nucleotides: TGTGCCAGCAGCTTAGCTACGGCTTTGAACACTGAAGCTTTCTTT.

CDR3 coding DNA: TGTGCCAGCAGCCAAGATAGGAGTGATGAGCAGTTCTTC. Residues: CASSQDRSDEQFF. The chain is built from TRBV14 and TRBJ2-1; the D is unclear. This CDR3 has 13 residues. V was trimmed by 0 bases and J by 8 bases, leaving 8 bases between them. Germline loops: CDR1 SGHDN, CDR2 FVKESK.

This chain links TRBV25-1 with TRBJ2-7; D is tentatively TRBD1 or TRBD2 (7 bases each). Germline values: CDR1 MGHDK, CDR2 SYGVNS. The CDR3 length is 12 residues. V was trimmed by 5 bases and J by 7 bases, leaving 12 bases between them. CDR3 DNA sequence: TGTGCCAGCAGTTATCAGGGGGGGGAGCAGTACTTC. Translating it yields CASSYQGGEQYF.

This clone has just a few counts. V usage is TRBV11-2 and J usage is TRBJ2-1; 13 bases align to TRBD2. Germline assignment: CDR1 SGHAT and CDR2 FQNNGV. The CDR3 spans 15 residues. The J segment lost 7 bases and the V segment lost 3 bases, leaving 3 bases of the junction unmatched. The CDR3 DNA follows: TGTGCCAGCAGCTTGACTAGCGGGGGGTGGAATGAGCAGTTCTTC. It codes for CASSLTSGGWNEQFF.

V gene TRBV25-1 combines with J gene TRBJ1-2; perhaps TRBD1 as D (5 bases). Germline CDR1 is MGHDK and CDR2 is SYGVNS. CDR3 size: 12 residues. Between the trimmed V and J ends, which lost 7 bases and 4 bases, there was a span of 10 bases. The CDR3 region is CASMDILYGYTF. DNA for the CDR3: TGTGCCAGCATGGACATCCTCTATGGCTACACCTTC.

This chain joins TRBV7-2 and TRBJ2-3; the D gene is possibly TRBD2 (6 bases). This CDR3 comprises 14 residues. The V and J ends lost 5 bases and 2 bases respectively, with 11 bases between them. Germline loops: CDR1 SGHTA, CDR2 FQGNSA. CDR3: CASSRLLATDTQYF. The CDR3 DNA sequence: TGTGCCAGCAGCCGATTACTAGCCACAGATACGCAGTATTTT. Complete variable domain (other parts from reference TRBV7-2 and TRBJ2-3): GAGVSQSPSNKVTEKGKDVELRCDPISGHTALYWYRQSLGQGLEFLIYFQGNSAPDKSGLPSDRFSAERTGGSVSTLTIQRTQQEDSAVYLCASSRLLATDTQYFGPGTRLTVL.

In nucleotides, the CDR3 is TGTGCCAGCAGCCAAGGACTAGCGAGGACCGGGGAGCTGTTTTTT. It is translated as CASSQGLARTGELFF. This chain connects TRBV11-2 to TRBJ2-2; 9 bases fit TRBD2. CDR1 is SGHAT and CDR2 is FQNNGV in the germline V gene. The CDR3 totals 15 residues. J gave up 5 bases and V 5 bases, and 6 bases lay outside the gene matches.

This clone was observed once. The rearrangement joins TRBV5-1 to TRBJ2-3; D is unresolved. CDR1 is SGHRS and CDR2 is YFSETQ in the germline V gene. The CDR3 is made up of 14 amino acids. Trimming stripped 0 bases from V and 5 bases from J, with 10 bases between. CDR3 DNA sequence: TGCGCCAGCAGCTTGGCCGGGCATCAAGATACGCAGTATTTT. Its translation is CASSLAGHQDTQYF.

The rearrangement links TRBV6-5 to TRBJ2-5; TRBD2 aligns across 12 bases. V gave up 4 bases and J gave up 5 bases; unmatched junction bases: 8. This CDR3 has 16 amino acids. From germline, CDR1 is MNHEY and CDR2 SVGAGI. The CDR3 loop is CASSFSSGRAGETQYF. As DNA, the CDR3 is TGTGCCAGCAGTTTCTCTAGCGGGAGGGCCGGGGAGACCCAGTACTTC.

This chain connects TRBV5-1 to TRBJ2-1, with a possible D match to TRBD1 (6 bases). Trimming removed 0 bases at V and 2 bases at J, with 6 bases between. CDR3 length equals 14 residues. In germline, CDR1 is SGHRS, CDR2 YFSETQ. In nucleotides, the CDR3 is TGCGCCAGCAGCTTGGAGGGGGCCTACAATGAGCAGTTCTTC. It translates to CASSLEGAYNEQFF.

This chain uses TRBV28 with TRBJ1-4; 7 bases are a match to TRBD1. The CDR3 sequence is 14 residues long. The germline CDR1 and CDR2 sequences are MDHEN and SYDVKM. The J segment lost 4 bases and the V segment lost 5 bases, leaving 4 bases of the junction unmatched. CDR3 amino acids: CASSPGTDNEKLFF. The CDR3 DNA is TGTGCCAGCAGTCCCGGGACAGATAATGAAAAACTGTTTTTT.

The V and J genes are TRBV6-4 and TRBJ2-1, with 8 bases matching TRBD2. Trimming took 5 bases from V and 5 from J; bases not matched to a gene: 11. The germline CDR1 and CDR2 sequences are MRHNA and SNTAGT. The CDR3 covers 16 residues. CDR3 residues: CASSPSWTSSNNEQFF. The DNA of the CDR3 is TGTGCCAGCAGTCCTTCTTGGACTAGCAGTAACAATGAGCAGTTCTTC.

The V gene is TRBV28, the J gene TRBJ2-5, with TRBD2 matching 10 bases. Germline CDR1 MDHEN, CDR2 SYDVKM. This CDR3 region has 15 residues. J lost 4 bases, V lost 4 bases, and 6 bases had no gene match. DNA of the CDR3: TGTGCCAGCAGTTCGCTAGCGGGAGTAGGAGAGACCCAGTACTTC. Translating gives CASSSLAGVGETQYF.

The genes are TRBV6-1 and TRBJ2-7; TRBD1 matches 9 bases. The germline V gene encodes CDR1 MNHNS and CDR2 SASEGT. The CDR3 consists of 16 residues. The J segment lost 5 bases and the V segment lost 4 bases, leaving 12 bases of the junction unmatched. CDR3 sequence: CASSAQTGTGSDEQYF. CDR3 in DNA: TGTGCCAGCAGTGCCCAAACCGGGACAGGGTCCGACGAGCAGTACTTC.

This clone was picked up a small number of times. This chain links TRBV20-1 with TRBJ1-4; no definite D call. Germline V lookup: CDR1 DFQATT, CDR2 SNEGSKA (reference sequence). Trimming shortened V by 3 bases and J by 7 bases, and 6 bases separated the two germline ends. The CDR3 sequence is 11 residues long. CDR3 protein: CSARGIEKLFF. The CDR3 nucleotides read TGCAGTGCTAGGGGGATTGAAAAACTGTTTTTT.

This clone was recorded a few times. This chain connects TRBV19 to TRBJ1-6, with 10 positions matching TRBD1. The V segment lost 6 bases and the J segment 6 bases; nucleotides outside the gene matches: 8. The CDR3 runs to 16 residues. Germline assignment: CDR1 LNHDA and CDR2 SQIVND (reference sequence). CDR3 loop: CASRAGTGEGNSPLHF. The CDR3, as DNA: TGTGCCAGTAGAGCCGGGACAGGGGAAGGTAATTCACCCCTCCACTTT.

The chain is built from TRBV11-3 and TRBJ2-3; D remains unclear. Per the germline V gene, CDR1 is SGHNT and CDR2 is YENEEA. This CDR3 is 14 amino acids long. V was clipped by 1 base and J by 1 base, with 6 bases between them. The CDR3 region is CASSLAGRTDTQYF. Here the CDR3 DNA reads TGTGCCAGCAGCTTAGCGGGCCGCACAGATACGCAGTATTTT.

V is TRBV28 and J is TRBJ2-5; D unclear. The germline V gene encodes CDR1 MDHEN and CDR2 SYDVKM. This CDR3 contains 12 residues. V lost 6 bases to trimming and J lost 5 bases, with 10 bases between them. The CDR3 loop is CASSLSRETQYF. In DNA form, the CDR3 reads TGTGCCAGCAGCTTAAGCCGTGAGACCCAGTACTTC.

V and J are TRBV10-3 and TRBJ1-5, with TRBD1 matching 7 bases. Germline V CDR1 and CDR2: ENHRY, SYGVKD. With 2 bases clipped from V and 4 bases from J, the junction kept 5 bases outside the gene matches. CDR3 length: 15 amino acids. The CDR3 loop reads CAISERPGGNQPQHF. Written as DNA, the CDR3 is TGTGCCATCAGTGAGAGGCCAGGGGGAAATCAGCCCCAGCATTTT.

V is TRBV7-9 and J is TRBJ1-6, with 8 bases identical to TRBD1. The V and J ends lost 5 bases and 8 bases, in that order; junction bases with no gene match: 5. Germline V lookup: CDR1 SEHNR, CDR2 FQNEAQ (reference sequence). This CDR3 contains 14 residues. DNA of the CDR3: TGTGCCAGCAGCCCCGGGACAGGAGATTCACCCCTCCACTTT. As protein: CASSPGTGDSPLHF.

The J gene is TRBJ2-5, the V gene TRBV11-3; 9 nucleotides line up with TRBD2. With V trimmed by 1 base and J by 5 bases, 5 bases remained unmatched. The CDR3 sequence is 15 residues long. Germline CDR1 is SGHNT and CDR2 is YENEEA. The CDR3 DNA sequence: TGTGCCAGCAGCTTAGGCGGGAGGGCCGAGGAGACCCAGTACTTC. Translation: CASSLGGRAEETQYF.

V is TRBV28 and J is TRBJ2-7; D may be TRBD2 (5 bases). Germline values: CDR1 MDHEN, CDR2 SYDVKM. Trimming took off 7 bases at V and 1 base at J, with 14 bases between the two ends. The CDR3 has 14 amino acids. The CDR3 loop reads CASNHREPSYEQYF. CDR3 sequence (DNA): TGTGCCAGCAATCACCGGGAACCTTCCTACGAGCAGTACTTC.

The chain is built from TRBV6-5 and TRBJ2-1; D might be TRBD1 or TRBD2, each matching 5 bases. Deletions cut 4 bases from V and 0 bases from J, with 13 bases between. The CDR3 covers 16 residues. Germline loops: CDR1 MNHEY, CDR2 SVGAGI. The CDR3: CASSSHSGSSYNEQFF. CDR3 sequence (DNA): TGTGCCAGCAGTTCACACTCAGGGAGCTCCTACAATGAGCAGTTCTTC.